Listed below are T cell receptor beta chains from one sample, sequenced in a study of shared T cell receptors in the human thymus. Profiled with immunoSEQ multiplex PCR; TCRdb holds only in-frame clones, not every one. The sample includes 720,000 or so clones, approximately 85% seen only once; the top ten take around 0.0094%. This sample was shared with a second study, whose subject was human thymus T cells.

Sequenced sample: thymocytes. The origin of the receptors is a girl in the first two years of life with a congenital heart defect. Both conserved end residues are part of each CDR3. D genes are given only for firm matches. Clone size, where shown, is once, few, many, or a class for clones that have expanded.

V gene	clone size	D gene	J gene	CDR3 DNA	CDR3 protein
TRBV25-1	.	TRBD1	TRBJ1-1	TGTGCCAGCAGTGGGAGGAGGGCGACAGGGGTACTTGAAGCTTTCTTT	CASSGRRATGVLEAFF
TRBV28	once	TRBD1	TRBJ1-1	TGTGCCAGCAGTTGGGCATACCACAGGGGTGGGGGGAACACTGAAGCTTTCTTT	CASSWAYHRGGGNTEAFF
TRBV29-1	.	TRBD2	TRBJ2-2	TGCAGCGTTTGGCGGCGGGGGGCTGAGAACACCGGGGAGCTGTTTTTT	CSVWRRGAENTGELFF
TRBV14	.	TRBD1	TRBJ1-1	TGTGCCAGCAGCCAAGAAAAACTAGACCAGGGGGTGCAGACTGAAGCTTTCTTT	CASSQEKLDQGVQTEAFF
TRBV5-5	.	TRBD1	TRBJ1-2	TGTGCCAGCAGCTTGGCTGTCAGGGGGTCATATGGCTACACCTTC	CASSLAVRGSYGYTF
TRBV4-3	.	.	TRBJ1-2	TGCGCCAGCAGCCAAGTCGGGCGGGACTATGGCTACACCTTC	CASSQVGRDYGYTF
TRBV27	.	.	TRBJ2-5	TGTGCCAGCAGCACCCTAGCGAGCCCCCTTGAGCAGTACTTC	CASSTLASPLEQYF
TRBV7-7	.	TRBD1	TRBJ2-7	TGTGCTAGCAGCCGGGACAGCGAAAGCTCCTACGAGCAGTACTTC	CASSRDSESSYEQYF
TRBV10-3	.	TRBD2	TRBJ2-2	TGTGCCATCCCAGACGGGGGGGCCTGGAACACCGGGGAGCTGTTTTTT	CAIPDGGAWNTGELFF
TRBV6-5	.	TRBD1	TRBJ1-2	TGTGCCAGCAGTTACCGAGGTCCCGGACAGGGCCATGGCTACACCTTC	CASSYRGPGQGHGYTF
TRBV6-4	.	TRBD2	TRBJ2-1	TGTGCCAGCAGTGCCAAGGCAGCGGGGGGGCGAAATGAGCAGTTCTTC	CASSAKAAGGRNEQFF
TRBV9	.	TRBD2	TRBJ2-7	TGTGCCAGCAGCGTAGCCGGCAGCGGGGACGGCACCGGCGAGCAGTACTTC	CASSVAGSGDGTGEQYF
TRBV5-1	.	TRBD1	TRBJ1-1	TGCGCCAGCAGCTTGGTTCTGGGGACAGGGAGGGCTTTCTTT	CASSLVLGTGRAFF
TRBV5-6	.	.	TRBJ1-2	TGTGCCAGCAGCCCCAACCTTAGTGGCTACACCTTC	CASSPNLSGYTF
TRBV30	few	.	TRBJ1-1	TGTGCCTGGAGTGTCCGTTTCCGGGGGGGTTTCGGGGGGAAAATGGTGAACACTGAAGCTTTCTTT	CAWSVRFRGGFGGKMVNTEAFF
TRBV6-1	.	.	TRBJ1-1	TGTGCCAGCGGGCGGGGGCCCGGGGGACCTGAAGCTTTCTTT	CASGRGPGGPEAFF
TRBV4-1	.	.	TRBJ2-7	TGCGCCAGCAGCCACTTGACGGGACTGCCATCCTACGAGCAGTACTTC	CASSHLTGLPSYEQYF
TRBV19	.	.	TRBJ1-5	TGTGCCAGTAGTATCCCCGGGAGAACCGACGAAAATCAGCCCCAGCATTTT	CASSIPGRTDENQPQHF
TRBV11-2	.	TRBD2	TRBJ2-1	TGTGCCAGCAGCCCAACCTCGGCTAGCGGGGAATACAATGAGCAGTTCTTC	CASSPTSASGEYNEQFF
TRBV19	once	.	TRBJ2-3	TGTGCCAGTAGTATTGGTCCAGGTAACACAGATACGCAGTATTTT	CASSIGPGNTDTQYF
TRBV5-6	.	.	TRBJ1-3	TGTGCCAGCAGCTTTTGGTGTCCAACGGAGGCTGGAAACACCATATATTTT	CASSFWCPTEAGNTIYF
TRBV16	.	TRBD2	TRBJ2-7	TGTGCCAGCAGCCAATCCCCCAAGCGGGGCTTAACCTACGAGCAGTACTTC	CASSQSPKRGLTYEQYF
TRBV6-5	.	TRBD2	TRBJ2-7	TGTGCCAGCAGTACTGGGACTAGCGGCTTATACGAGCAGTACTTC	CASSTGTSGLYEQYF
TRBV7-2	.	.	TRBJ1-2	TGTGCCAGCAGCTTAGTCGCGGTGGGGCACTATGGCTACACCTTC	CASSLVAVGHYGYTF
TRBV15	.	TRBD1	TRBJ1-1	TGTGCCACCAGCCCGCGGGACAGTGAAGCTTTCTTT	CATSPRDSEAFF
TRBV10-3	.	.	TRBJ1-2	TGTGCCATCAGTGACCCGGGGAATCCTGACTATGGCTACACCTTC	CAISDPGNPDYGYTF
TRBV7-2	once	TRBD1	TRBJ2-5	TGTGCCAGCAGCTCAAGGGACAGGGAGCAGACCCAGTACTTC	CASSSRDREQTQYF
TRBV2	.	.	TRBJ1-2	TGTGCCAGCAGTAGGTGGACAGAACCCAAATTTAACTATGGCTACACCTTC	CASSRWTEPKFNYGYTF
TRBV28	.	.	TRBJ2-4	TGTGCCAGCAGTTTCGGTGGAGGGGTGCAGGGCCTTTTAGCCAAAAACATTCAGTACTTC	CASSFGGGVQGLLAKNIQYF
TRBV7-9	.	TRBD2	TRBJ2-5	TGTGCCAGCAGCTTATCTCGGGGGGGGAAAGAGACCCAGTACTTC	CASSLSRGGKETQYF
TRBV6-1	.	TRBD1	TRBJ1-6	TGTGCCAGCAGTGAATACTCCAGGGGGCCCTCCCGTCCACCCCTCCACTTT	CASSEYSRGPSRPPLHF
TRBV28	few	.	TRBJ1-2	TGTGCCAGCAGTCAGCAAACAGGGCCGGCTAACTATGGCTACACCTTC	CASSQQTGPANYGYTF
TRBV5-1	.	.	TRBJ1-1	TGCGCCAGCCTCCCTATCGGAGGGGTGAACACTGAAGCTTTCTTT	CASLPIGGVNTEAFF
TRBV7-2	.	.	TRBJ1-6	TGTGCCAGCAGCTTAATTCACAGTAATTCACCCCTCCACTTT	CASSLIHSNSPLHF
TRBV28	.	.	TRBJ2-1	TGTGCCAGCAGTCGGGAAGGAGACTCCTACAATGAGCAGTTCTTC	CASSREGDSYNEQFF
TRBV11-2	.	.	TRBJ1-3	TGTGCCAGCAGCCCCTGGGGGGCTGGAAACACCATATATTTT	CASSPWGAGNTIYF
TRBV28	.	.	TRBJ1-2	TGTGCCAGCAGTGCCCTCCCGGGACCTAGGGGGGGCTACACCTTC	CASSALPGPRGGYTF
TRBV4-3	.	TRBD1	TRBJ1-1	TGCGCCAGCAGCCAAGTATTCCGAGGCCCAGGGGGAGAAAACACTGAAGCTTTCTTT	CASSQVFRGPGGENTEAFF
TRBV7-8	.	TRBD1	TRBJ2-5	TGTGCCAGCACAGGATGGCAGGGGGCGGGGACCCAGTACTTC	CASTGWQGAGTQYF
TRBV5-1	.	TRBD2	TRBJ2-7	TGCGCCAGCAGCTTGGGGGCGACTACCGGGACTAGCGGGGGGGCCGTCGTCTACGAGCAGTACTTC	CASSLGATTGTSGGAVVYEQYF
TRBV6-5	.	.	TRBJ1-6	TGTGCCAGCAGGCGGAGCTCCTATAATTCACCCCTCCACTTT	CASRRSSYNSPLHF
TRBV27	.	TRBD2	TRBJ2-5	TGTGCCAGCAGACCCTCCGGGGGGGCTAGCGGGGGGCCACAGAAACCAAAAGAGACCCAGTACTTC	CASRPSGGASGGPQKPKETQYF
TRBV25-1	.	TRBD1	TRBJ1-1	TGTGCCAGCAGTGTCGACAGGGGGATGAACACTGAAGCTTTCTTT	CASSVDRGMNTEAFF
TRBV27	few	TRBD1	TRBJ2-7	TGTGCCAGCAGTCTAGGACAGGCCAACCGTTACGAGCAGTACTTC	CASSLGQANRYEQYF
TRBV27	.	TRBD1	TRBJ1-2	TGTGCCAGCAGTCCTGGACAGGGGGCGGATAACTATGGCTACACCTTC	CASSPGQGADNYGYTF
TRBV29-1	.	.	TRBJ1-1	TGCAGCGTTGAAAAGCCCGGGGGAACTGAAGCTTTCTTT	CSVEKPGGTEAFF
TRBV6-1	few	.	TRBJ1-1	TGTGCCAGCAAAGCGCCTGAAGCTTTCTTT	CASKAPEAFF
TRBV28	.	TRBD2	TRBJ2-7	TGTGCCAGCAGATCACCAGCGGGGGGGCTCGACTACGAGCAGTACTTC	CASRSPAGGLDYEQYF
TRBV27	few	TRBD1	TRBJ1-2	TGTGCCAGCAGTTTATTACAGGGGAATGGCTACACCTTC	CASSLLQGNGYTF
TRBV6-5	.	.	TRBJ1-2	TGTGCCAGCAGACCCTGGCGGGGGCAGGACTATGGCTACACCTTC	CASRPWRGQDYGYTF
TRBV10-3	few	.	TRBJ2-7	TGTGCCATCAGTGCGCGTCCCCTCCTCTACTACGAGCAGTACTTC	CAISARPLLYYEQYF
TRBV30	.	TRBD2	TRBJ2-5	TGTGCCTGGTCGCGGCTGCGGGGGGGCCGACAAGAGACCCAGTACTTC	CAWSRLRGGRQETQYF
TRBV5-4	.	.	TRBJ2-1	TGTGCCAGCAGCTTGGGTGGGGCAGACAGCTACAATGAGCAGTTCTTC	CASSLGGADSYNEQFF
TRBV4-1	.	.	TRBJ1-2	TGCGCCAGCAGCCAAGATGCCGTCCCTAATGGCTACACCTTC	CASSQDAVPNGYTF
TRBV12-5	.	TRBD1	TRBJ1-1	TGTGCTAGTAATCCAGGGGGATGGGGGATCAACACTGAAGCTTTCTTT	CASNPGGWGINTEAFF
TRBV28	few	TRBD1	TRBJ1-5	TGTGCCAGCAGACCCAGACAGGGGGCGAAGGAGAAGGGTTGGGATCAGCCCCAGCATTTT	CASRPRQGAKEKGWDQPQHF
TRBV28	.	.	TRBJ2-7	TGTGCCAGCAGCCGTACAGGGTCCTACGAGCAGTACTTC	CASSRTGSYEQYF
TRBV11-2	once	TRBD1	TRBJ1-1	TGTGCCAGCAGCGTTTACAGGGGCTTGCTAGCTGAAGCTTTCTTT	CASSVYRGLLAEAFF